This T cell receptor (beta chain) was recovered during a study of T cell responses to AZD1222 COVID-19 vaccine. Study results and caveats: Seropositivity was recorded at baseline in only a handful of AZD1222 recipients. Regions 160-218 and 743-854 dominated among vaccine-associated CD4 TCRs spanning spike. Samples come after the peak T cell response, not at day 14.

V was cut by 0 bases and J by 6 bases, with 14 bases left in between. The germline gives CDR1 ENHRY, CDR2 SYGVKD. This CDR3 region has 16 residues. Sequencing used immunoSEQ multiplex PCR; TCRdb keeps in-frame clones, though not all of them. The sample has some 280,000 clones; around 92% are singletons. Samples with a second dose at about 4 or about 12 weeks were pooled together. This clone showed up just once. Its antigen is undetermined. The clonotype comes from an adult who received the AZD1222 COVID-19 vaccine. The chain is built from TRBV10-3 and TRBJ1-4; a possible D gene is TRBD1 (6 bases). The source material was peripheral blood, sampled 28 days after the second AZD1222 dose. The DNA for the CDR3 is TGTGCCATCAGTGAGTCAGCGGCAGGGGCGGATGAAAAACTGTTTTTT. Translation: CAISESAAGADEKLFF.